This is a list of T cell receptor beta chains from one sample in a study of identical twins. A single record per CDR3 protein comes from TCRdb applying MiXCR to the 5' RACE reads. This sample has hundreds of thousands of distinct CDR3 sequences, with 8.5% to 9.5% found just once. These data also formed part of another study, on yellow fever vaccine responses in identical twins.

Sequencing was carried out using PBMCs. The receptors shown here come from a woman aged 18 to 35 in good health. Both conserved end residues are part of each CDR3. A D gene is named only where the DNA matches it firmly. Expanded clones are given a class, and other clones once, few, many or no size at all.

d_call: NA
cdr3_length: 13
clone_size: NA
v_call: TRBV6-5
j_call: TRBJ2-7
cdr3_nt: TGTGCCAGCAGTTACTCCCGGGGCCGTGAGCAGTACTTC
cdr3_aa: CASSYSRGREQYF

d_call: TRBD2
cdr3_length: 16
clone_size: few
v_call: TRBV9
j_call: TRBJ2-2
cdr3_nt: TGTGCCAGCAGCGTAGCTAGCGGGAGATATCCCGGGGAGCTGTTTTTT
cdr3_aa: CASSVASGRYPGELFF

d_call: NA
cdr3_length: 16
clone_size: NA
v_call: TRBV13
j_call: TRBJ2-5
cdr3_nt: TGTGCCAGCAGCTTAGATCGCCAGGGGCTCCAAGAGACCCAGTACTTC
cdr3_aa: CASSLDRQGLQETQYF

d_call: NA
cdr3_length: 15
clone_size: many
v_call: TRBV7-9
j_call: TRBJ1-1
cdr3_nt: TGTGCCAGCAGCCGGGGCGGGACGAGGAACACTGAAGCTTTCTTT
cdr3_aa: CASSRGGTRNTEAFF

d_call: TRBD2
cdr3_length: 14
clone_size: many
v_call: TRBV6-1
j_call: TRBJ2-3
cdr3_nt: TGTGCCAGCACTAGCGGGACTCAGACAGATACGCAGTATTTT
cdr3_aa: CASTSGTQTDTQYF

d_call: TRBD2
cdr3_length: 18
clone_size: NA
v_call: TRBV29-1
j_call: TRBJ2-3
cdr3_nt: TGCAGCGTTGAAGATCTCGGACTAGCGGGAGGTGGGTCCGATACGCAGTATTTT
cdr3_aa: CSVEDLGLAGGGSDTQYF

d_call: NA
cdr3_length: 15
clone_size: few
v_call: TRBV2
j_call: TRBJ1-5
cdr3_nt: TGTGCCAGCAGTGAAGGGATAAGGGGCAATCAGCCCCAGCATTTT
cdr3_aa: CASSEGIRGNQPQHF

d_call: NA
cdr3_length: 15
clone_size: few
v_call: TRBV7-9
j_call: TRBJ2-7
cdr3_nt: TGTGCCAGCAACAGTATTATAACGGAGAACTACGAGCAGTACTTC
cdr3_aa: CASNSIITENYEQYF

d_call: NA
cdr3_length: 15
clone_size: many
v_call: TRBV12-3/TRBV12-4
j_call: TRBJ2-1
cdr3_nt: TGTGCCAGCAGTTTGGGCGGGGGCGGCCCTAATGAGCAGTTCTTC
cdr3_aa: CASSLGGGGPNEQFF

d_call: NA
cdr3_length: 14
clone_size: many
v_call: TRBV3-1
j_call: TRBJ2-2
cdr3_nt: TGTGCCAGCAGCCAAGATGAGAACACCGGGGAGCTGTTTTTT
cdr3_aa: CASSQDENTGELFF

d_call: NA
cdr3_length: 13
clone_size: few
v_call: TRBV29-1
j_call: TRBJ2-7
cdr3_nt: TGCAGCGTAAAACACGACTCCGGGCTCGAGCAGTACTTC
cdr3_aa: CSVKHDSGLEQYF

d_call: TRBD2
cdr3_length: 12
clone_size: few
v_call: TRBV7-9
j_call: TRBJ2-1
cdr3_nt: TGTGCCAGCAGCTTAGGTGTAGCGGGGTTGTTCTTC
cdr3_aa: CASSLGVAGLFF

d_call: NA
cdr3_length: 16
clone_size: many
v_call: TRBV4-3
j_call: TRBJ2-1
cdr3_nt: TGCGCCAGCAGCATGTCCTCAGGGGTTCCCTACAATGAGCAGTTCTTC
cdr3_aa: CASSMSSGVPYNEQFF

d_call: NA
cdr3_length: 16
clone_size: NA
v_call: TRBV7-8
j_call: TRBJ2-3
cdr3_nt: TGTGCCAGCAGCTTGACGGTCCGGGTAGACACAGATACGCAGTATTTT
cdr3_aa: CASSLTVRVDTDTQYF

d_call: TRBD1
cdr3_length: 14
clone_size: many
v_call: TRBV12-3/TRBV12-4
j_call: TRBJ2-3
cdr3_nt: TGTGCCAGTTCCGACAGGGGGCGTACAGATACGCAGTATTTT
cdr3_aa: CASSDRGRTDTQYF

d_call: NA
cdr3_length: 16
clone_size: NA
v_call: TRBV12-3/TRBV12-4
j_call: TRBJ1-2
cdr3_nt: TGTGCCAGCAGTTTGGGTCTACAGGGATTGTACTATGGCTACACCTTC
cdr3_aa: CASSLGLQGLYYGYTF

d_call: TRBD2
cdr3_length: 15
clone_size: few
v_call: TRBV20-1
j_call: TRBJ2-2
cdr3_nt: TGCAGTGCCCCCCCGGGGGGGGCGAACACCGGGGAGCTGTTTTTT
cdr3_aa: CSAPPGGANTGELFF

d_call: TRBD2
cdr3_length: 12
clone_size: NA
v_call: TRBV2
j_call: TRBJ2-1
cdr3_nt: TGTGCCAGCAGACCTCTCGGGGGGGAGCAGTTCTTC
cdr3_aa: CASRPLGGEQFF

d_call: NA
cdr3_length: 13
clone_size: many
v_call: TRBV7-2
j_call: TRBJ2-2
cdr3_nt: TGTGCCAGCAGCCCACTGGGTGTGGGGGAGCTGTTTTTT
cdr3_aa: CASSPLGVGELFF

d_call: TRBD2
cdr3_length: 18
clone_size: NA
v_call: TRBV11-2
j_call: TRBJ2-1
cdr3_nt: TGTGCCAGCAGCTTAAAAAGCGGACTAGCGGAAACCTACAATGAGCAGTTCTTC
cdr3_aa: CASSLKSGLAETYNEQFF

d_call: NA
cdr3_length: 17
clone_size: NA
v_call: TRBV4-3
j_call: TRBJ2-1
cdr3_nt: TGCGCCAGCAGCCAAGATCGGAACGGGAGAAGCTACAATGAGCAGTTCTTC
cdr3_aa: CASSQDRNGRSYNEQFF

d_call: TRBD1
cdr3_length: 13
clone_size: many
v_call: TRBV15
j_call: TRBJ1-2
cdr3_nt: TGTGCCACCAGCACCTCAGGGGGAAGTGGCTACACCTTC
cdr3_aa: CATSTSGGSGYTF

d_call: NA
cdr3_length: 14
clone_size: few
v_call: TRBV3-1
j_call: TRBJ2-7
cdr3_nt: TGTGCCAGCAGCCAAGAATTAAGGTACTACGAGCAGTACTTC
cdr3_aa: CASSQELRYYEQYF

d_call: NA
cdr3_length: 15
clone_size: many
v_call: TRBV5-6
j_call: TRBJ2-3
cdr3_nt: TGTGCCAGCAGCTTGGTTATGCGGGACACAGATACGCAGTATTTT
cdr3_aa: CASSLVMRDTDTQYF

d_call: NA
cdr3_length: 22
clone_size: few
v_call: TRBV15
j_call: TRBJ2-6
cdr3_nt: TGTGCCACCAGCGGCACCTTTGGGGGCCCGGCGGACCACCTATTCGGGGCCAACGTCCTGACTTTC
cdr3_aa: CATSGTFGGPADHLFGANVLTF

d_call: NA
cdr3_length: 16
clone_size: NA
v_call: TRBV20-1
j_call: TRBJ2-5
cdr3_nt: TGCAGTGCTAACGGGGCTCTCGGAGCCGTCCAAGAGACCCAGTACTTC
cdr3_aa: CSANGALGAVQETQYF

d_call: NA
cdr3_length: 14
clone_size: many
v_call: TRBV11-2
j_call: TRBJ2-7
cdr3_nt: TGTGCCAGCAGCTCATCCGGGAGCCCCTACGAGCAGTACTTC
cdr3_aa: CASSSSGSPYEQYF

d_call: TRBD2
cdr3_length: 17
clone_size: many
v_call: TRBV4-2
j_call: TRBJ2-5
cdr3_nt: TGTGCCAGCAGCGGGTCAGGGACTACATCCTTACAAGAGACCCAGTACTTC
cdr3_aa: CASSGSGTTSLQETQYF

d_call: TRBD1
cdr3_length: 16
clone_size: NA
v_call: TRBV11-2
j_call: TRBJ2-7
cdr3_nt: TGTGCCAGCAGCTTAGGGGCGGGACAGGTATACTACGAGCAGTACTTC
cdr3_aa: CASSLGAGQVYYEQYF

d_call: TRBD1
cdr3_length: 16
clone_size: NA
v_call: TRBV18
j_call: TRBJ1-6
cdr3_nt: TGTGCCAGCTCACAGGCCGGGACAGGGAGTGATTCACCCCTCCACTTT
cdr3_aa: CASSQAGTGSDSPLHF

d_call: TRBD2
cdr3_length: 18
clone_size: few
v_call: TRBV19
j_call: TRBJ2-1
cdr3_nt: TGTGCCAGTACCTTGTCAGGACTAGCGGGAGAGAAATACAATGAGCAGTTCTTC
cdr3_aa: CASTLSGLAGEKYNEQFF

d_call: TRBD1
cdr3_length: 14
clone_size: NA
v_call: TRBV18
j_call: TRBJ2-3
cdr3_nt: TGTGCCAGCTCACGAGGGACAGGGGCAGATACGCAGTATTTT
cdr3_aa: CASSRGTGADTQYF

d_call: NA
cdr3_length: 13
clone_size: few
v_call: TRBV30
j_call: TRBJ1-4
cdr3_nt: TGTGCCTGGAGTGGACTCTCGAACGAAAAACTGTTTTTT
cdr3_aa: CAWSGLSNEKLFF

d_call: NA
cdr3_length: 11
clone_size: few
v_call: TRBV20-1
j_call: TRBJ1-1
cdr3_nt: TGCAGTGCTAGACCTCGCGCTGAAGCTTTCTTT
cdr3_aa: CSARPRAEAFF

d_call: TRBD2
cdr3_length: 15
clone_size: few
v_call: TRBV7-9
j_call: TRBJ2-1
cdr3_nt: TGTGCCAGCAGCTCAAGCGGGGGGGGGAACAATGAGCAGTTCTTC
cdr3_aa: CASSSSGGGNNEQFF

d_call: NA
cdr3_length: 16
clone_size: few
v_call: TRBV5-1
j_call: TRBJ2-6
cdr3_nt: TGCGCCAGCAGCTTCTTGGGTGGGGCTGGGGCCAACGTCCTGACTTTC
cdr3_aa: CASSFLGGAGANVLTF

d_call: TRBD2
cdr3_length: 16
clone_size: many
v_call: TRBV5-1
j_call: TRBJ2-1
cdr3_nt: TGCGCCAGCAGCCTAATAGCGGGAGGGCCTTCTACGGAGCAGTTCTTC
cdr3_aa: CASSLIAGGPSTEQFF

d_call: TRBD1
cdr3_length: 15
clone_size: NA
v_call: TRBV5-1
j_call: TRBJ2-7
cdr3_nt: TGCGCCAGCAGCTTAAGACAGGGGATTGACTACGAGCAGTACTTC
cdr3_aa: CASSLRQGIDYEQYF

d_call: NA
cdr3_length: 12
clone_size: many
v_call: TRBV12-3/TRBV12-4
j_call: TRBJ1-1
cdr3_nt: TGTGCCAGCACCGACCGGGGGACTGAAGCTTTCTTT
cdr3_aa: CASTDRGTEAFF

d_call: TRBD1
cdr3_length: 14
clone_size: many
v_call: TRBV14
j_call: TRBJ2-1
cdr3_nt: TGTGCCAGCAGCCCCGGGACAGGGGGTTTGAGGCAGTTCTTC
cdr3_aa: CASSPGTGGLRQFF

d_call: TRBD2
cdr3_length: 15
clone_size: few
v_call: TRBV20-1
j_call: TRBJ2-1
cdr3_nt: TGCAGTGCTAGGGGTTCTAGCGGGTTCCACAATGAGCAGTTCTTC
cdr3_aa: CSARGSSGFHNEQFF

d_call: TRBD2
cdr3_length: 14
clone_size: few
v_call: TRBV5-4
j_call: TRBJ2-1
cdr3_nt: TGTGCCATCGATTGGGGGGGGTCGGGCAATGAGCAGTTCTTC
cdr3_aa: CAIDWGGSGNEQFF

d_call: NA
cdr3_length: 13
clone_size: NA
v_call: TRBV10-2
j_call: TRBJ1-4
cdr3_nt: TGCGCCAGCAGACGGAGGATAAATGAAAAACTGTTTTTT
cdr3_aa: CASRRRINEKLFF

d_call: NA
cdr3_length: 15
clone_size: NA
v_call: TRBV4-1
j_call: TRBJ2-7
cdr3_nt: TGCGCCAGCAGCCAAGTGTTGGGGGATTACTACGAGCAGTACTTC
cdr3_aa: CASSQVLGDYYEQYF

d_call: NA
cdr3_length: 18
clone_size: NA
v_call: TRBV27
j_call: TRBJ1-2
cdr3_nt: TGTGCCAGCAGTCCCGGTTGGGTGAGCAGAACTGAGGTCTATGGCTACACCTTC
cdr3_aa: CASSPGWVSRTEVYGYTF

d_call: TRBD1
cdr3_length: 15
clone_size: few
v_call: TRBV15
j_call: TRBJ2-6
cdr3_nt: TGTGCCACCAGCCCAGGGGGTGCTGGGGCCAACGTCCTGACTTTC
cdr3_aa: CATSPGGAGANVLTF